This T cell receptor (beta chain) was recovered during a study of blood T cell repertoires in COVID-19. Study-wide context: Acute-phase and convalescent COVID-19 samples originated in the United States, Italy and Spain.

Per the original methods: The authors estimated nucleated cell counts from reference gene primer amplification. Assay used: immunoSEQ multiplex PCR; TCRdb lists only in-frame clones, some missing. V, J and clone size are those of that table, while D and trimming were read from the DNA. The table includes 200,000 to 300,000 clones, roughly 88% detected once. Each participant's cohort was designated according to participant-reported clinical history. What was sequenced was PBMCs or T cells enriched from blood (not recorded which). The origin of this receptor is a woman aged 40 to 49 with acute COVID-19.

The CDR3 bases are TGTGCCAGCAGTCGGACAGGGTGGGACGACTATGGCTACACCTTC. Its translation is CASSRTGWDDYGYTF. The chain is built from TRBV27 and TRBJ1-2, with 8 nucleotides matching TRBD1. This CDR3 contains 15 residues. Germline lookup yields CDR1 MNHEY and CDR2 SMNVEV (reference sequence). V lost 5 bases to trimming and J lost 3 bases; unmatched junction nucleotides: 8.